This T cell receptor (beta chain) was observed in a study of cytomegalovirus exposure and HLA in healthy donors. V was trimmed by 2 bases and J by 0 bases, leaving 10 bases between them. CDR3 length equals 15 residues. Per germline, CDR1 SGHNT and CDR2 YYREEE (reference sequence). This table comes from immunoSEQ multiplex PCR, and its TCRdb copy is limited to in-frame clones, with some not included. The table shows 130,000 or so clones, with nearly 90% occurring only once. The source of this sequence is a man aged 30 to 45 in good health and CMV-seronegative. The sequencing sample was made of PBMCs. The chain recombines TRBV5-4 with TRBJ2-3; maybe TRBD2 (6 bases). The DNA for the CDR3 is TGTGCCAGCAGCTTAGTGGGGGGTAGCACAGATACGCAGTATTTT. This sequence encodes CASSLVGGSTDTQYF. The full variable domain, in which reference TRBV5-4 and TRBJ2-3 provide the parts outside the CDR3, is ETGVTQSPTHLIKTRGQQVTLRCSSQSGHNTVSWYQQALGQGPQFIFQYYREEENGRGNFPPRFSGLQFPNYSSELNVNALELDDSALYLCASSLVGGSTDTQYFGPGTRLTVL.